The 6 T cell receptor beta chains given below trace back to one sample, sequenced in a study of blood T cells in healthy people across ages. Then a second PCR, running about 6 to 11 cycles, was carried out with a sample-barcoded 5' primer and a J-beta primer mix. TCRdb reanalysed the 5' RACE reads using MiXCR and keeps one entry per CDR3 protein. There are roughly 680,000 distinct CDR3 sequences in the sample; around a fifth occur only once, and under 4% lies in the top ten. Sequencing used blood. Every receptor here comes from a man in his 70s in good health.

This clonotype was found a few times. V is TRBV5-1 and J is TRBJ1-6; D is unresolved. The CDR3 totals 15 residues. Trimming stripped 1 base from V and 5 bases from J, with 10 bases between. Germline V CDR1 and CDR2: SGHRS, YFSETQ. DNA for the CDR3: TGCGCCAGCAGCTTGATGGGAACAGATAATTCACCCCTCCACTTT. This gives the protein CASSLMGTDNSPLHF.

The V and J genes are TRBV10-3 and TRBJ1-1; D is unclear. The CDR3 spans 15 residues. From germline, CDR1 is ENHRY and CDR2 SYGVKD. The ends were cut back, 0 bases at V and 1 base at J, with 9 bases in the middle. The CDR3 DNA follows: TGTGCCATCAGTGAGTCCGGACTGACGAACACTGAAGCTTTCTTT. This gives the protein CAISESGLTNTEAFF.

The chain recombines TRBV4-1 with TRBJ2-4; a weak D match, TRBD2 (5 bases). The length of the CDR3 is 16 residues. Deletions cut 2 bases from V and 0 bases from J, with 11 bases between. Germline V gene sequence: CDR1 MGHRA, CDR2 YSYEKL. The CDR3 DNA reads TGCGCCAGCAGCCAACCGACGGGGATAGCCAAAAACATTCAGTACTTC. It codes for CASSQPTGIAKNIQYF.

A few counts support this clonotype. The genes are TRBV20-1 and TRBJ1-4, with 9 positions matching TRBD1. CDR3 size: 14 residues. V was pared by 6 bases and J by 7 bases, with 9 bases of the junction left unmatched. Germline CDR1 and CDR2: DFQATT and SNEGSKA (reference sequence). CDR3 bases: TGCAGTGCGCCCGGGACAGGGTTAAGTGAAAAACTGTTTTTT. Translating it yields CSAPGTGLSEKLFF.

Worth noting for this clonotype: The junction departs from the called germline gene at one end, perhaps through a read error. J is TRBJ2-1 and V is TRBV4-1, with 9 bases aligning to TRBD1. The CDR3 extends over 15 amino acids. From germline, CDR1 is MGHRA and CDR2 YSYEKL. For the CDR3, the DNA is TGCGCCGGCAGCCCACAGGGGGCGCTTTACAATGAGCAGTTCTTC. Its protein product is CAGSPQGALYNEQFF.

The chain combines TRBV9 with TRBJ2-1; D perhaps matches TRBD2 (6 bases). The CDR3 totals 14 residues. V lost 0 bases to trimming and J lost 6 bases, with 10 bases between them. CDR1 is SGDLS, CDR2 YYNGEE, per germline. Written as DNA, the CDR3 is TGTGCCAGCAGCGTAGGCCCCGGGGGCAATGAGCAGTTCTTC. Translating it yields CASSVGPGGNEQFF.